This T cell receptor beta chain originates from a study of CD8+ T cells in alopecia areata. Whole-study results and caveats: When scalp samples are sequenced, resident alphabeta T cells of normal skin are also captured. Clonality in the scalp and expanded CD8+ clones ranked among the top 100 were significantly decreased by tofacitinib. Patients shared TCRs less clearly than mice did, possibly for HLA-related reasons.

Specified treatment: oral pan-JAK inhibitor, 5-10 mg twice daily. On this clone itself: Antigen unknown.

The junction had 7 bases not matched to a gene; V was cut back by 5 bases and J by 7 bases. The CDR3 sequence is 14 residues long. CDR1 and CDR2 (germline): MNHNY, SVGAGI (reference sequence). Extraction of RNA preceded its reverse transcription into cDNA, which served as the sequencing template. Assay: immunoSEQ multiplex PCR; the TCRdb copy retains only in-frame clones and omits some. Among fewer than 100,000 clones, approximately 70% were seen once, and the ten largest hold around 16%. Sequencing was performed on CD8+ T cells sorted from blood, taken at roughly week 45, from a patient treated with tofacitinib. The receptor was derived from a human donor with alopecia areata. The chain has TRBV6-6 and TRBJ1-1, with TRBD1 matching over 10 bases. The CDR3 DNA follows: TGTGCCAGCAGTCCCGGGACAGGGGTAGATGAAGCTTTCTTT. Encoded protein: CASSPGTGVDEAFF.